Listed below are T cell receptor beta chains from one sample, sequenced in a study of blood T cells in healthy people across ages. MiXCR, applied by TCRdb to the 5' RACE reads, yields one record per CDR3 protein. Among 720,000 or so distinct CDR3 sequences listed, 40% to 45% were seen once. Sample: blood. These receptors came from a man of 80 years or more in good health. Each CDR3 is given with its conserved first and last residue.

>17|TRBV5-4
CASSLEPDHQGNYGYTF
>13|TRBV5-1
CASSPQGADGYTF
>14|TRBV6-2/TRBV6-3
CASIRAAAQGEQFF
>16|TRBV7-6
CASRIGTSGLYNEQFF
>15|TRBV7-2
CASSLLAGWRDEQFF
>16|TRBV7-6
CASSLGSHSYNSPLHF
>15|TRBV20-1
CSARDKRISTDTQYF
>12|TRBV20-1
CSARGANEKLFF
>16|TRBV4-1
CASSLTLQGSNQPQHF
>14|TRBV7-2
CASSLGGPADTQYF
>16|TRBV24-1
CATSSTQGAVNQPQHF
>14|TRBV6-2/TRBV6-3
CASSDRSSYNEQYF
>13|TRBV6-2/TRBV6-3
CASSFYSLTEAFF
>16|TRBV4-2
CASSQDSRGGPNEQFF
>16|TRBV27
CASSPEPGENDQPQHF
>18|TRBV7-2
CASSRTSGGLSSSYEQYF
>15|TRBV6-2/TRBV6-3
CASSYTGLIQETQYF
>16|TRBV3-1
CASSQDRIAGGDTQYF
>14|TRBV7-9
CASSRTGLGTEAFF
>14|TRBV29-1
CSASMGEVLETQYF
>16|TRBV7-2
CASSSKTGFGTDTQYF
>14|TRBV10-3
CAITGTRGNYGYTF
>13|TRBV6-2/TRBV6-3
CASSSRVTGELFF
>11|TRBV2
CASSSINGQFF
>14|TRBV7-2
CASSPRGRSLEQYF
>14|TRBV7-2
CASSLAVRSYEQYF
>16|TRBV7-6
CASSQSSGQAQETQYF
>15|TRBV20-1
CSAIFESSYNSPLHF
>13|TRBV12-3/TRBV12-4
CASSLALSYEQYF
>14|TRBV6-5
CASSRRAYSYEQYF
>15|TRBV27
CASSSRDRPTYEQYF
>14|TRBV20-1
CSASGQGVPYEQYF
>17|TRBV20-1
CSAQDRYQRVMNTEAFF
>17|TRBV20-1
CSATPPAAGRIEDTQYF
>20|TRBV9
CASSVGAAGKGQRHPGELFF
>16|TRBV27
CASRGSTGGFPETQYF
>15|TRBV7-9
CASSPVRDMNTEAFF
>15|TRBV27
CASSPWTGLNTEAFF
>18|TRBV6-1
CVSTGERTSGVSQETQYF
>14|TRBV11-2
CASSLSSGYNEQFF
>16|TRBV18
CASSPSAQGADTEAFF
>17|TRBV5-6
CASSPGQGKSFGYGYTF
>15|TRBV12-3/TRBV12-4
CASSPDPQGNTEAFF
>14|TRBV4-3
CASSQSDVAYEQYF
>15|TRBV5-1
CASSRTSGMTETQYF
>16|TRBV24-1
CATSRGGSGSLNEQFF
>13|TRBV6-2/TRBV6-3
CASTTGLAYEQYF
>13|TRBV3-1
CASSLGQGAKKFF
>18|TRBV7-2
CASSLVEGGLTAYNEQFF
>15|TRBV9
CASSVVGQGTDTQYF
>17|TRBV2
CASSEEVLGEGKYEQFF
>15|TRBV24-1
CATSDLGSSLETQYF
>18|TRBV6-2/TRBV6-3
CASSYYGLAGVPAYEQYF
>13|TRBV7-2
CASSPDRERGYTF
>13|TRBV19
CASSNRGQETQYF
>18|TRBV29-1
CSVEIPDTSGRRWGEQYF
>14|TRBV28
CASSLTGEANVLTF
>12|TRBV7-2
CASSLLNTGAFF
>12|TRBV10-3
CAMGPPGETQYF
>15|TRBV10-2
CASSESGPAGETQYF